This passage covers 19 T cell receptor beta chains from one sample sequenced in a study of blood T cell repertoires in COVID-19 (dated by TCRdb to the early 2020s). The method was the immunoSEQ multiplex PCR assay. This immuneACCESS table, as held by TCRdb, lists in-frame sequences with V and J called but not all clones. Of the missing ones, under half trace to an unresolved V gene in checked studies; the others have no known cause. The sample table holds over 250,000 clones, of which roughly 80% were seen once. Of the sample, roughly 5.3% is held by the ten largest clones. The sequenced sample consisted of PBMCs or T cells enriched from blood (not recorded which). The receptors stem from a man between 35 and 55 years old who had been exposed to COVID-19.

DNA for the CDR3: TGTGCCACCAGTGGGACTAGCGGGAGTCAGAAGCAGTATTTT. Translating gives CATSGTSGSQKQYF. The gene calls are TRBV24-1 and TRBJ2-3, with 13 nucleotides matching TRBD2. The CDR3 loop spans 14 amino acids. The trim removed 5 bases at V and 11 bases at J, leaving 6 bases unmatched. CDR1 KGHDR and CDR2 SFDVKD come from the germline V gene.

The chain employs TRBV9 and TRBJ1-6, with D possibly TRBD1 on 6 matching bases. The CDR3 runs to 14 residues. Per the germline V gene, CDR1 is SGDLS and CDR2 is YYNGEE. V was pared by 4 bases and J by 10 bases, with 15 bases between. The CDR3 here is CASSKGGGGSPLHF. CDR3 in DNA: TGTGCCAGCAGCAAAGGGGGGGGCGGGTCACCCCTCCACTTT.

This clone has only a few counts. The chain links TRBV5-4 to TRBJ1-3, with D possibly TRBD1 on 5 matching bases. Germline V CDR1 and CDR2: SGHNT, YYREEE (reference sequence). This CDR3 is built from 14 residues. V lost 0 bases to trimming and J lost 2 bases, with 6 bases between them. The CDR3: CASSLARAGNTIYF. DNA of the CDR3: TGTGCCAGCAGCTTGGCCAGGGCTGGAAACACCATATATTTT.

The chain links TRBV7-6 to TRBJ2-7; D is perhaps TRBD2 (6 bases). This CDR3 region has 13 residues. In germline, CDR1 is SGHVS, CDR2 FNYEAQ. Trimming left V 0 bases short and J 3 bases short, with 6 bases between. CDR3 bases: TGTGCCAGCAGCTTAGCGACTAGCTACGAGCAGTACTTC. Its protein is CASSLATSYEQYF.

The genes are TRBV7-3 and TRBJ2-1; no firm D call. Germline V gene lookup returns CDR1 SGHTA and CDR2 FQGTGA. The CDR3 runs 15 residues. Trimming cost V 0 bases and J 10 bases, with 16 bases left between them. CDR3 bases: TGTGCCAGCAGCTTAACGTCACAGCTAACAATGGAGCAGTTCTTC. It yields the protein CASSLTSQLTMEQFF.

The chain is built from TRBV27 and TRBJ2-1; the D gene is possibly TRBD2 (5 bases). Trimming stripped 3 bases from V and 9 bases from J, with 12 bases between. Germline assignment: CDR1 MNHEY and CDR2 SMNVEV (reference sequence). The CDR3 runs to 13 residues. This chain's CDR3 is CASSLRLKTEQFF. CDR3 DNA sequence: TGTGCCAGCAGTTTGAGACTAAAGACTGAGCAGTTCTTC.

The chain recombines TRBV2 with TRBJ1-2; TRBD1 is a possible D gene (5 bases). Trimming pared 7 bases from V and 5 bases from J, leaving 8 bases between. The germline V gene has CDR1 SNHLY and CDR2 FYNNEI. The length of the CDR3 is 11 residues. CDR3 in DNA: TGTGCCAGCACCGACAGATATGGCTACACCTTC. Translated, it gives CASTDRYGYTF. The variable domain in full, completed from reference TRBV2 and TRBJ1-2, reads EPEVTQTPSHQVTQMGQEVILRCVPISNHLYFYWYRQILGQKVEFLVSFYNNEISEKSEIFDDQFSVERPDGSNFTLKIRSTKLEDSAMYFCASTDRYGYTFGSGTRLTVV.

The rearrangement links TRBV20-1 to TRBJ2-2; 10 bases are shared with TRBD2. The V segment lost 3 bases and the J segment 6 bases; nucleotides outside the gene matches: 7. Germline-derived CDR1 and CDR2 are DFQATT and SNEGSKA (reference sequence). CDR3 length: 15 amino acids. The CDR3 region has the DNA TGCAGTGCTAGTTACGGACTAGCGGCCCCCGGGGAGCTGTTTTTT. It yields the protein CSASYGLAAPGELFF.

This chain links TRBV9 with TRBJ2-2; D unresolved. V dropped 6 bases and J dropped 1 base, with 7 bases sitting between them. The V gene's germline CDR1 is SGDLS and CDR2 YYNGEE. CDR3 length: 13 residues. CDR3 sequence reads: CASTTGNTGELFF. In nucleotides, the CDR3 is TGTGCCAGCACCACGGGGAACACCGGGGAGCTGTTTTTT.

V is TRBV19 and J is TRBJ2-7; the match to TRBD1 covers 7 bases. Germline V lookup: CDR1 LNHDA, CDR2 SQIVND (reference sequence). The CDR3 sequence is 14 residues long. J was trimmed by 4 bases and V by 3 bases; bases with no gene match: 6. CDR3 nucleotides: TGTGCCAGTAGTATTGCGAGGGGGCCTTACGAGCAGTACTTC. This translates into CASSIARGPYEQYF.

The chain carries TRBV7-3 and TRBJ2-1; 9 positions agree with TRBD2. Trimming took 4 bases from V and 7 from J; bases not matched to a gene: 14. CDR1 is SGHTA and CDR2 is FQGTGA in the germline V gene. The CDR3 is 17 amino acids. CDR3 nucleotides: TGTGCCAGCAGCTCCGGGGTGCGGGAGGGCCAGGGGAATGAGCAGTTCTTC. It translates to CASSSGVREGQGNEQFF.

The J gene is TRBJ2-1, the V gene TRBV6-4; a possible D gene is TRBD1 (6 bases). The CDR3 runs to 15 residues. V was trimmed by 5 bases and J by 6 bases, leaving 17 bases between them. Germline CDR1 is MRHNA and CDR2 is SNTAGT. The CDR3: CASSLQGSVGNEQFF. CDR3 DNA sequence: TGTGCCAGCAGTTTACAGGGCTCGGTTGGCAATGAGCAGTTCTTC.

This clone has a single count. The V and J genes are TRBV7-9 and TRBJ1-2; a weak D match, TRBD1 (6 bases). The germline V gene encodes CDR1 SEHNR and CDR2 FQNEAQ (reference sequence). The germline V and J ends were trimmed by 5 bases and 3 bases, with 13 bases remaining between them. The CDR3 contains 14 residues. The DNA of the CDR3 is TGTGCCAGCAGCAAACGACAGGCCGACTATGGCTACACCTTC. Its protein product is CASSKRQADYGYTF.

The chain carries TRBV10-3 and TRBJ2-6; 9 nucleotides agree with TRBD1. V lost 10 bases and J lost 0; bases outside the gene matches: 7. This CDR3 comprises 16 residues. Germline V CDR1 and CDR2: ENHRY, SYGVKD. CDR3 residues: CATLGQGNSGANVLTF. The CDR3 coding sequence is TGTGCCACCCTAGGACAGGGGAACTCTGGGGCCAACGTCCTGACTTTC.

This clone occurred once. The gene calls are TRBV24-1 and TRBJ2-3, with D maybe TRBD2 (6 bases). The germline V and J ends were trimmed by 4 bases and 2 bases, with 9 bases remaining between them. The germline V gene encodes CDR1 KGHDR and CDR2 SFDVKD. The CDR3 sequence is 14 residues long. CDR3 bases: TGTGCCACCAGTGAGGGCGGGATCACAGATACGCAGTATTTT. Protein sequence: CATSEGGITDTQYF.

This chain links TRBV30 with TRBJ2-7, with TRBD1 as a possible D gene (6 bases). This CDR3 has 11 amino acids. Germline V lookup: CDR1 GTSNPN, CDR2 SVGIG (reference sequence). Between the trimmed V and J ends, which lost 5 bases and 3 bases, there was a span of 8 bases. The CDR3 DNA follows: TGTGCCTGGGGGGGCGGCTACGAGCAGTACTTC. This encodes CAWGGGYEQYF.

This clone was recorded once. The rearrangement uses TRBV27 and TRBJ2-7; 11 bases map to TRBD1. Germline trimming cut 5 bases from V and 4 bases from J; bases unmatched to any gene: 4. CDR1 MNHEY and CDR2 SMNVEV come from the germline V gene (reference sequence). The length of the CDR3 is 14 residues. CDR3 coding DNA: TGTGCCAGCAGTCCCCGGGACAGGGGGTACGAGCAGTACTTC. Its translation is CASSPRDRGYEQYF.

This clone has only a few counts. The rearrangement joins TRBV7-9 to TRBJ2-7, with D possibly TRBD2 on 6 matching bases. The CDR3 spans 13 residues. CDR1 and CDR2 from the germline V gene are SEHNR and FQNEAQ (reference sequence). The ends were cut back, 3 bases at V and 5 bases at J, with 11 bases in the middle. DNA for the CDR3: TGTGCCAGCAGCTTCTCCGGGGGAGACGAGCAGTACTTC. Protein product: CASSFSGGDEQYF.

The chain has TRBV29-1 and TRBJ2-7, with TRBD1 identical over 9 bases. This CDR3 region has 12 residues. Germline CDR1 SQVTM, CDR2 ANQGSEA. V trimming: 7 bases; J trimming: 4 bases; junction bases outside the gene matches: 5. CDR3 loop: CSARGTGYEQYF. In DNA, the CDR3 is TGCAGCGCTCGAGGGACAGGGTACGAGCAGTACTTC.